The sequence of this T cell receptor (beta chain) was determined in a study of blood T cells in healthy people across ages. Overall study findings and caveats: Relative to aged donors, long-lived donors carried more naive CD4+ cells and displayed higher diversity.

Combining a sample-barcoded 5' primer with a J-beta primer mix, a second PCR ran for roughly 7 to 12 cycles. Each CDR3 protein gets one entry after TCRdb re-called the 5' RACE reads with MiXCR. In the table there are 980,000 or so distinct CDR3 sequences, roughly 50% of which are singletons. On this clonotype: The antigen is undetermined.

Whenever a sample was processed, at least 6.5 million PBMCs were isolated. This TCR came from a young man in good health. Material for sequencing was blood.

The CDR3 loop is CASSREGRAAGYTF. The CDR3 nucleotides are TGTGCCAGCAGCCGAGAGGGACGGGCCGCGGGCTACACCTTC. This chain joins TRBV3-1 and TRBJ1-2; D is perhaps TRBD1 (5 bases). The CDR3 runs 14 residues. Germline V gene lookup returns CDR1 LGHDT and CDR2 YNNKEL (reference sequence). V lost 4 bases to trimming and J lost 8 bases, with 17 bases between them.